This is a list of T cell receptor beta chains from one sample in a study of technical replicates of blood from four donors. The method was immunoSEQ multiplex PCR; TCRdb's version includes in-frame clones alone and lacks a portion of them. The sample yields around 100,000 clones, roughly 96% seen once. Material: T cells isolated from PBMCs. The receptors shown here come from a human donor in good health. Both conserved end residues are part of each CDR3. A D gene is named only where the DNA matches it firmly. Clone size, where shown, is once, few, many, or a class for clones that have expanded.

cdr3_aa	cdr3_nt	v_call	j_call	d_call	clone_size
CASRTGLAGSNEQFF	TGTGCCAGCAGAACGGGACTAGCGGGGTCCAATGAGCAGTTCTTC	TRBV7-8	TRBJ2-1	TRBD2	-
CASSSPGGLVPDTQYF	TGTGCCAGCAGCTCCCCGGGGGGACTAGTGCCAGATACGCAGTATTTT	TRBV7-3	TRBJ2-3	TRBD2	-
CATTSSGREEETQYF	TGTGCCACGACATCTAGCGGGAGAGAAGAAGAGACCCAGTACTTC	TRBV7-9	TRBJ2-5	TRBD2	-
CATVRRMNTEAFF	TGTGCCACGGTGCGGAGGATGAACACTGAAGCTTTCTTT	TRBV19	TRBJ1-1	-	once
CASSETGGYYGYTF	TGCGCCAGCAGTGAGACAGGGGGTTACTATGGCTACACCTTC	TRBV10-1	TRBJ1-2	TRBD1	-
CASFFSNTEAFF	TGTGCCAGCTTTTTCTCGAACACTGAAGCTTTCTTT	TRBV2	TRBJ1-1	-	once
CASRAGLAGVSGEQFF	TGTGCCAGCAGAGCGGGACTAGCGGGAGTGAGTGGTGAGCAGTTCTTC	TRBV2	TRBJ2-1	TRBD2	-
CASTIPGQHYEQYF	TGTGCCAGCACCATCCCGGGACAGCATTACGAGCAGTACTTC	TRBV28	TRBJ2-7	TRBD1	-
CASSLDSPTLAEAFF	TGTGCCAGCAGCTTGGACAGCCCCACGCTTGCTGAAGCTTTCTTT	TRBV5-4	TRBJ1-1	-	-
CASSRVPDRQFF	TGTGCCAGCAGCCGCGTTCCTGATAGGCAGTTCTTC	TRBV6-5	TRBJ2-1	-	-
CASRYRDREETEAFF	TGTGCCAGCAGATACCGGGACAGGGAAGAAACTGAAGCTTTCTTT	TRBV27	TRBJ1-1	TRBD1	-
CASSPTVGGVRGQFF	TGTGCCAGCAGCCCCACAGTCGGTGGCGTCAGGGGGCAGTTCTTC	TRBV6-5	TRBJ2-1	-	-
CAITTGGGGELFF	TGTGCCATCACCACAGGGGGAGGCGGGGAGCTGTTTTTT	TRBV10-3	TRBJ2-2	TRBD1	once
CASSLLGGNEAFF	TGTGCCAGCAGTCTCTTAGGGGGTAATGAAGCTTTCTTT	TRBV27	TRBJ1-1	-	-
CASGQPGEQFF	TGTGCCAGCGGTCAGCCAGGTGAGCAGTTCTTC	TRBV9	TRBJ2-1	-	-
CASSSLSSGIINEQFF	TGTGCCAGCAGCTCGCTTTCTAGCGGGATTATAAATGAGCAGTTCTTC	TRBV7-3	TRBJ2-1	TRBD2	-
CASSEGYTGELFF	TGTGCCAGCAGCGAGGGATACACCGGGGAGCTGTTTTTT	TRBV6-5	TRBJ2-2	-	-
CASSIASNNEQFF	TGTGCCAGTAGCATAGCGAGTAACAATGAGCAGTTCTTC	TRBV19	TRBJ2-1	-	-
CASSYWDRALTEYGYTF	TGTGCCAGCAGCTACTGGGACAGGGCACTAACTGAGTATGGCTACACCTTC	TRBV5-6	TRBJ1-2	TRBD1	-
CASSSTRGTIQPQHF	TGTGCCAGCAGCTCCACCCGGGGTACAATTCAGCCCCAGCATTTT	TRBV7-9	TRBJ1-5	-	-
CASLKLASGDLNEQFF	TGTGCCAGCTTGAAGCTCGCAAGCGGGGACCTCAATGAGCAGTTCTTC	TRBV7-8	TRBJ2-1	TRBD2	-
CASSPRDRGRRDTQYF	TGTGCCAGCAGCCCCCGGGACAGGGGGCGAAGGGATACGCAGTATTTT	TRBV28	TRBJ2-3	TRBD1	-
CASSVQNRVAQETQYF	TGTGCCAGCAGCGTACAGAACAGGGTCGCTCAGGAGACCCAGTACTTC	TRBV11-2	TRBJ2-5	-	-